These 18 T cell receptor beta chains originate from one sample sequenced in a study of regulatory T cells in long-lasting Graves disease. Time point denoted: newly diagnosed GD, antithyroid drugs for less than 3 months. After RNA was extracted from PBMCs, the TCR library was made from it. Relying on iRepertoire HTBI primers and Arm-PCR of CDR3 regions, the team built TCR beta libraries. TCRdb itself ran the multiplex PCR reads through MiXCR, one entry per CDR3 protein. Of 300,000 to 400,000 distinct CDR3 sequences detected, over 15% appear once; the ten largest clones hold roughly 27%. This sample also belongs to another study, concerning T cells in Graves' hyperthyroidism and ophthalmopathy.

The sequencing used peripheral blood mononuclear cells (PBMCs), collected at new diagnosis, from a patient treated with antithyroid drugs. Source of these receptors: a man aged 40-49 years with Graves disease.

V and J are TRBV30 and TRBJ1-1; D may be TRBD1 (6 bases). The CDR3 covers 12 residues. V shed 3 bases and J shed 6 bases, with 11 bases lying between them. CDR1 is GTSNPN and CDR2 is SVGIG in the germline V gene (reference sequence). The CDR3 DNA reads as TGTGCCTGGAGCCCCAGGGGATCTGAAGCTTTCTTT. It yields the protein CAWSPRGSEAFF.

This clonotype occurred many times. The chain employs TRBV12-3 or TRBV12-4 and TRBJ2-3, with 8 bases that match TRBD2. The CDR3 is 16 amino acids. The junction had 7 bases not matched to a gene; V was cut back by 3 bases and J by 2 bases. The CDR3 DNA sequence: TGTGCCAGCAGTTTCAGGCTAGCGGGCCTCACAGATACGCAGTATTTT. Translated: CASSFRLAGLTDTQYF.

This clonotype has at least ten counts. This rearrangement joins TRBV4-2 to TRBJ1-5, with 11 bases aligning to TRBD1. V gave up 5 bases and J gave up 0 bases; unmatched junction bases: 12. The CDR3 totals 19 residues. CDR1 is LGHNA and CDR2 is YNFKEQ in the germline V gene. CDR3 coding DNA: TGTGCCAGCAGCTCAGTTCCGGGACAGGGGGGAATTAGCAATCAGCCCCAGCATTTT. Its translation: CASSSVPGQGGISNQPQHF.

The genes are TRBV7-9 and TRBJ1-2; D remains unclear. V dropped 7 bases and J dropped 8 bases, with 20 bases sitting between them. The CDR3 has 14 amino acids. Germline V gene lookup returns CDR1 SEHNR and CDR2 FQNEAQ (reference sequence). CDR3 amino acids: CASNDRDQVRGYTF. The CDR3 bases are TGTGCCAGCAATGACCGGGATCAAGTCAGGGGCTACACCTTC.

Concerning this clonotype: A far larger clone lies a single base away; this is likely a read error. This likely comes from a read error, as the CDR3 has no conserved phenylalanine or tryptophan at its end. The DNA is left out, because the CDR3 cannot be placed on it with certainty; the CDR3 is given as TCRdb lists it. The CDR3 here is CASSSRVSGTDTQYL. The chain carries TRBV11-2 and TRBJ2-1; TRBD1, the table's D call, lacks a check against the DNA. The V gene's germline CDR1 is SGHAT and CDR2 FQNNGV. The CDR3 has 15 residues if both end residues are counted.

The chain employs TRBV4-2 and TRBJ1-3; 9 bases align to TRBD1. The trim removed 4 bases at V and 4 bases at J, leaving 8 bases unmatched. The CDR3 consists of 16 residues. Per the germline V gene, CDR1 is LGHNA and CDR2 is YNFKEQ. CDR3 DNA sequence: TGTGCCAGCAGCCGCAAACAGGGGGCGGAAGGAAACACCATATATTTT. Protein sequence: CASSRKQGAEGNTIYF.

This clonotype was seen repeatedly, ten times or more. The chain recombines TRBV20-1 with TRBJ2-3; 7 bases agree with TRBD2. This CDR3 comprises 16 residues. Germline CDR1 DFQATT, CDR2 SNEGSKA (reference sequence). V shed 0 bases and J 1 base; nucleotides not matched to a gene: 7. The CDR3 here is CSARDRLLAGTDTQYF. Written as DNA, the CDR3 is TGCAGTGCTAGAGATCGTCTGCTAGCGGGCACAGATACGCAGTATTTT.

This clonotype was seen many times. The CDR3 reads CASSENRGSYNEQFF. CDR3 sequence (DNA): TGTGCCAGCAGCGAAAACAGGGGCTCCTACAATGAGCAGTTCTTC. V is TRBV11-2 and J is TRBJ2-1; TRBD1 agrees at 7 bases. The CDR3 sequence is 15 residues long. Germline trimming cut 5 bases from V and 0 bases from J; bases unmatched to any gene: 4. The germline V gene encodes CDR1 SGHAT and CDR2 FQNNGV.

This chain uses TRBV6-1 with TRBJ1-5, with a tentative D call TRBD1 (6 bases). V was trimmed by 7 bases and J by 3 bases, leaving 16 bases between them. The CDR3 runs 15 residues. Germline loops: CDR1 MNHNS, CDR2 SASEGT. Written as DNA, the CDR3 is TGTGCCAGCAACGTCGACCGGGACAACAATCAGCCCCAGCATTTT. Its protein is CASNVDRDNNQPQHF.

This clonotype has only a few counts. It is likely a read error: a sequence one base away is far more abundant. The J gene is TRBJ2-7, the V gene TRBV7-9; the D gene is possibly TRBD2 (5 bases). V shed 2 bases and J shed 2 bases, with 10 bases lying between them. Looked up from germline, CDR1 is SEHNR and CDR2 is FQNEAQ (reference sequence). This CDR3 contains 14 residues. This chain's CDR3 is CASSLNSGPYEQYF. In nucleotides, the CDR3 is TGTGCCAGCAGCTTAAACAGCGGCCCCTACGAGCAGTACTTC.

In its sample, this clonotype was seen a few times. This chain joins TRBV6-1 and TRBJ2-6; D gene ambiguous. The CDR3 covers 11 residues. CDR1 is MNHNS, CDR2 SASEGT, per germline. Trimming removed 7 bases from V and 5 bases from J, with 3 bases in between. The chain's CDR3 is CASTWANVLTF. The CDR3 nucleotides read TGTGCCAGCACATGGGCCAACGTCCTGACTTTC.

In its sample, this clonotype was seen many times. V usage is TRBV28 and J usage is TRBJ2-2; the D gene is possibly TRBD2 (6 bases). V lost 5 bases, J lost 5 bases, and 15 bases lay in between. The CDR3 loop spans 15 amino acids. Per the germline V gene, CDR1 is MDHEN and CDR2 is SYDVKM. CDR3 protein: CASSVGGSGTGELFF. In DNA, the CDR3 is TGTGCCAGCAGTGTGGGTGGTAGCGGTACCGGGGAGCTGTTTTTT.

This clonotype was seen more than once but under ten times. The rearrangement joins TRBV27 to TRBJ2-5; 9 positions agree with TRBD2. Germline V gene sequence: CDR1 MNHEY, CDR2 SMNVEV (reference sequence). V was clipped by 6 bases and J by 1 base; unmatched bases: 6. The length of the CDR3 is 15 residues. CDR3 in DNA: TGTGCCAGCAGCGAGCGGGGGGCCTTCCAAGAGACCCAGTACTTC. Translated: CASSERGAFQETQYF.

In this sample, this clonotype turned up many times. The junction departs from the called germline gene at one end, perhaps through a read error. The chain's CDR3 is CASSLNRRGAVNF. The CDR3 coding sequence is TGTGCCAGCAGTTTAAATAGACGGGGGGCGGTGAACTTC. The rearrangement links TRBV28 to TRBJ2-7; weak D call: TRBD2 (7 bases). Per the germline V gene, CDR1 is MDHEN and CDR2 is SYDVKM. CDR3 size: 13 residues.

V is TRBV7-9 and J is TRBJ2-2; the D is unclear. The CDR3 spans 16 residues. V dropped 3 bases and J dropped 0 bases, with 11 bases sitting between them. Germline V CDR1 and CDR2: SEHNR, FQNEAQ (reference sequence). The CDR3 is CASSFAKSTNTGELFF. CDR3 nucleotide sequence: TGTGCCAGCAGCTTTGCCAAATCCACGAACACCGGGGAGCTGTTTTTT.

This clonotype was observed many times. DNA for the CDR3: TGTGCCAGCACCGAGGGAGAGGACAGCTATTCACCCCTCCACTTT. Translated, it gives CASTEGEDSYSPLHF. The V call is TRBV6-1, the J call TRBJ1-6, with D maybe TRBD1 (6 bases). The CDR3 runs to 15 residues. Trimming removed 7 bases at V and 8 bases at J, with 18 bases between. Germline V lookup: CDR1 MNHNS, CDR2 SASEGT.

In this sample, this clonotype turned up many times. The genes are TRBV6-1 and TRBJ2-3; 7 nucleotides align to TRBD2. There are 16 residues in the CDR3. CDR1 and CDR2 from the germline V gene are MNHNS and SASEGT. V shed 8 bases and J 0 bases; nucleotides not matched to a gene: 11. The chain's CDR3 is CASGRFLAVSTDTQYF. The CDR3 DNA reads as TGTGCCAGCGGAAGATTCCTAGCGGTTAGCACAGATACGCAGTATTTT.

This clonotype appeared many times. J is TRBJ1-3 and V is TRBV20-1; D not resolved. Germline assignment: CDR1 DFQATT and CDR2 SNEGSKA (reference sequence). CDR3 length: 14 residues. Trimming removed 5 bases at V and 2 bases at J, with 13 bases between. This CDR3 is CSAAPEIAGNTIYF. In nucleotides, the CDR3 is TGCAGTGCTGCCCCCGAAATAGCTGGAAACACCATATATTTT.